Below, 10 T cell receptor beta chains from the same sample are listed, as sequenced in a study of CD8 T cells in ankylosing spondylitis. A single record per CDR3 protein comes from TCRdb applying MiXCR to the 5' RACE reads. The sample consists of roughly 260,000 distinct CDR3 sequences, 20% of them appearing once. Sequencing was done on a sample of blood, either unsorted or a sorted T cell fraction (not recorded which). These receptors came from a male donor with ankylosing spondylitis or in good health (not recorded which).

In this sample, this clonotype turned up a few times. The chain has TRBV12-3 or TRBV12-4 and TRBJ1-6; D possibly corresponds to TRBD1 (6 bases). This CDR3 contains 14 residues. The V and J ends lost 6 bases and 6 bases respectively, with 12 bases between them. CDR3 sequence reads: CASSLGQSNSPLHF. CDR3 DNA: TGTGCCAGCAGCCTCGGACAGTCTAATTCACCCCTCCACTTT.

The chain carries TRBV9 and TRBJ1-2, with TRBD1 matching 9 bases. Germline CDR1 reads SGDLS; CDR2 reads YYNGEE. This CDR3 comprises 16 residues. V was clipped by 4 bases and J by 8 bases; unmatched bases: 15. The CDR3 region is CASSPTGTGFSRGYTF. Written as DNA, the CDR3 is TGTGCCAGCAGCCCCACCGGGACAGGGTTTAGTCGGGGCTACACCTTC.

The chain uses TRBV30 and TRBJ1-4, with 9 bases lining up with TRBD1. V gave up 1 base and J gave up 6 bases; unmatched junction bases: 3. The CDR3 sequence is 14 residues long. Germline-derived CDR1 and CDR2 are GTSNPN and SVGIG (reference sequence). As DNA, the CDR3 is TGTGCCTGGAGTGAGGACAGGGGTCATGAAAAACTGTTTTTT. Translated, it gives CAWSEDRGHEKLFF.

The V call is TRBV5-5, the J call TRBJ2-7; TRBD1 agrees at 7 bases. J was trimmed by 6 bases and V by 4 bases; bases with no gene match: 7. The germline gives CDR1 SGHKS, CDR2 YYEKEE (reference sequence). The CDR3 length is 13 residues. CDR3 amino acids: CASSREQGPEQYV. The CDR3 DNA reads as TGTGCCAGCAGCAGAGAACAGGGGCCCGAGCAGTACGTC.

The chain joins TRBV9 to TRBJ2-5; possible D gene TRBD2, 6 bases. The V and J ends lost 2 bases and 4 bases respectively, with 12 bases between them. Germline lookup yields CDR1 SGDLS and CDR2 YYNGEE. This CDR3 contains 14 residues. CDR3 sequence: CASSVIAALETQYF. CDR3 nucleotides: TGTGCCAGCAGCGTGATAGCGGCCTTAGAGACCCAGTACTTC.

The CDR3 DNA reads TGTGCCAGCAGCGTAGAAGCTAGCGGGAAGACAGATACGCAGTATTTT. Protein: CASSVEASGKTDTQYF. This chain links TRBV9 with TRBJ2-3; the match to TRBD2 covers 9 bases. Germline trimming cut 0 bases from V and 3 bases from J; bases unmatched to any gene: 5. The V gene's germline CDR1 is SGDLS and CDR2 YYNGEE. The CDR3 length is 16 residues. Full variable domain (missing parts from reference TRBV9 and TRBJ2-3): DSGVTQTPKHLITATGQRVTLRCSPRSGDLSVYWYQQSLDQGLQFLIQYYNGEERAKGNILERFSAQQFPDLHSELNLSSLELGDSALYFCASSVEASGKTDTQYFGPGTRLTVL.

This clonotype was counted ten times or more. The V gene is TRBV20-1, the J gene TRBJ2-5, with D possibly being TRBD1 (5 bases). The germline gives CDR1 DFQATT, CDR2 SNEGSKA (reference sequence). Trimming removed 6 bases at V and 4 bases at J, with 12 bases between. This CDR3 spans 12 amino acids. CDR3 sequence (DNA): TGCAGTGCAAGTCCGACAGCAGAGACCCAGTACTTC. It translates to CSASPTAETQYF.

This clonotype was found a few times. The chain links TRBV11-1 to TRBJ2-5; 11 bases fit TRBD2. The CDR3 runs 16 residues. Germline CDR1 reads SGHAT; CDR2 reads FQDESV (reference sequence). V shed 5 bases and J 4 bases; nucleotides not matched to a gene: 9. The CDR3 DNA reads TGTGCCAGCAGCGTCGGGACTAGCGGATTAGGAGAGACCCAGTACTTC. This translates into CASSVGTSGLGETQYF.

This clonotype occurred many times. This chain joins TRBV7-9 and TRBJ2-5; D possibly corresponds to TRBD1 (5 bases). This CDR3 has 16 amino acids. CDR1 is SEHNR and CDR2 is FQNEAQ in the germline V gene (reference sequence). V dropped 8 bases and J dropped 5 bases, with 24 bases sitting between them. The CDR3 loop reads CASSPWGGTSDETQYF. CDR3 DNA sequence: TGTGCCAGCTCCCCCTGGGGCGGAACCTCTGATGAGACCCAGTACTTC.

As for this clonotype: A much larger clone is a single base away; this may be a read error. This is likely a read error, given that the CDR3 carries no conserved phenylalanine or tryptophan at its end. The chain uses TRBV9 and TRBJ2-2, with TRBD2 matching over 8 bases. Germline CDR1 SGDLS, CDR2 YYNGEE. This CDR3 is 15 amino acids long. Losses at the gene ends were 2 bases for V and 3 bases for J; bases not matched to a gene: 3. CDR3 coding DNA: TGTGCCAGCAGCGTCGCCGGGAGGGACACCGGGGAGCTGTTTCTT. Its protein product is CASSVAGRDTGELFL.